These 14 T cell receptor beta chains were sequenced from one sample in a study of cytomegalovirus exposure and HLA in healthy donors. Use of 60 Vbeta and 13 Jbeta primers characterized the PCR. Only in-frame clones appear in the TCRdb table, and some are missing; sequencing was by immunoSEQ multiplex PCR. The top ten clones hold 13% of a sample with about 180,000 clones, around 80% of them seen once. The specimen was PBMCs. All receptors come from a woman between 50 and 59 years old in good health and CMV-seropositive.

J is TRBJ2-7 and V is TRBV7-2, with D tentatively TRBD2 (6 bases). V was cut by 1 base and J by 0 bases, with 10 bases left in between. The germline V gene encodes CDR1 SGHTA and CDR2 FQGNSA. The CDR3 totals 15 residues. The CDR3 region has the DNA TGTGCCAGCAGCTTAGTTCGGGGGAGCTCCTACGAGCAGTACTTC. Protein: CASSLVRGSSYEQYF.

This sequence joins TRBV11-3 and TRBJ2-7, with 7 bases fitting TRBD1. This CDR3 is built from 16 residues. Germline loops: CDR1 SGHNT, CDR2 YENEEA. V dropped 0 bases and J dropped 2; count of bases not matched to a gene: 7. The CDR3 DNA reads TGTGCCAGCAGCTTAGAGGATTTAGGGGGCACCTACGAGCAGTACTTC. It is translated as CASSLEDLGGTYEQYF.

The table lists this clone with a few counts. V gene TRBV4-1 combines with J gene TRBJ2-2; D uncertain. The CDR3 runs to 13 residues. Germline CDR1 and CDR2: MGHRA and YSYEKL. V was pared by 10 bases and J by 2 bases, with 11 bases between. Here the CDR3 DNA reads TGCGCCACCGAAAGGAGTAACACCGGGGAGCTGTTTTTT. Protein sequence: CATERSNTGELFF.

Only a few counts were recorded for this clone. DNA for the CDR3: TGCGCCAGTAGGACACTGGGAACCTACAATGAGCAGTTCTTC. Its protein product is CASRTLGTYNEQFF. J is TRBJ2-1 and V is TRBV10-2; D perhaps matches TRBD1 (5 bases). Germline CDR1 reads WSHSY; CDR2 reads SAAADI. This CDR3 comprises 14 residues. V was clipped by 9 bases and J by 2 bases, with 14 bases between them.

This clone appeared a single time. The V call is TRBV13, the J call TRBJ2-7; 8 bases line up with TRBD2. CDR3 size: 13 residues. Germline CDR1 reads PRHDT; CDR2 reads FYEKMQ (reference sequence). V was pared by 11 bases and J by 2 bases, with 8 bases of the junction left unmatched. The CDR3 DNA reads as TGTGCCGCGGGCCGGGGGGGGGCCTACGAGCAGTACTTC. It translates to CAAGRGGAYEQYF.

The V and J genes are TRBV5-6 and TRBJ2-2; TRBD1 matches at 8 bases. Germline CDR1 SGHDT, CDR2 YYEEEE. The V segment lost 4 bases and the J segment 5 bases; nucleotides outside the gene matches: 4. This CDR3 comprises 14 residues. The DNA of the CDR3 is TGTGCCAGCAGCCCACAGGGGGAAACCGGGGAGCTGTTTTTT. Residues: CASSPQGETGELFF.

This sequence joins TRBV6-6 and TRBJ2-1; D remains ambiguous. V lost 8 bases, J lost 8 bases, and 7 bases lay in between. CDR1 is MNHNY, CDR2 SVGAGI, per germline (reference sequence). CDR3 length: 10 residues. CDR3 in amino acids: CASRGYEQFF. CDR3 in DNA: TGTGCCAGCCGCGGTTATGAGCAGTTCTTC.

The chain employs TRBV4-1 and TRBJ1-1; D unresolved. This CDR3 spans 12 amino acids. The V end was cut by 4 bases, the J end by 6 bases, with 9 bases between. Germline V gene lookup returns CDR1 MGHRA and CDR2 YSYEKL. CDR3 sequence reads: CASSRPGPEAFF. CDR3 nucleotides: TGCGCCAGCAGCCGCCCGGGTCCTGAAGCTTTCTTT.

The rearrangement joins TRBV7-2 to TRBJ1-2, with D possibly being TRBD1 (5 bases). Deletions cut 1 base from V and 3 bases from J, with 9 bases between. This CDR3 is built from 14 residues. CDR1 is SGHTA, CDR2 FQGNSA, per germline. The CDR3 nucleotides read TGTGCCAGCAGCTTAGTTCAGGGCCACTATGGCTACACCTTC. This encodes CASSLVQGHYGYTF. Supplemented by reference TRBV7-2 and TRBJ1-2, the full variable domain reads GAGVSQSPSNKVTEKGKDVELRCDPISGHTALYWYRQSLGQGLEFLIYFQGNSAPDKSGLPSDRFSAERTGGSVSTLTIQRTQQEDSAVYLCASSLVQGHYGYTFGSGTRLTVV.

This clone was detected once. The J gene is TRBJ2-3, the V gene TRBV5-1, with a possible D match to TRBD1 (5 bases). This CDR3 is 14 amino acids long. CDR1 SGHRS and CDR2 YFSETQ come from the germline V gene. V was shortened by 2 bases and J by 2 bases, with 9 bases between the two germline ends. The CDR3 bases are TGCGCCAGCAGCTTAGTCAGGGTCACAGATACGCAGTATTTT. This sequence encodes CASSLVRVTDTQYF.

The CDR3 DNA follows: TGTGCCAGCTCACCGCGGGGAGGGAGCAATCAGCCCCAGCATTTT. Translated, it gives CASSPRGGSNQPQHF. This chain joins TRBV18 and TRBJ1-5, with no clear D. Looked up from germline, CDR1 is KGHSH and CDR2 is LQKENI. The CDR3 length is 15 residues. V was shortened by 3 bases and J by 1 base, with 10 bases between the two germline ends. The full variable domain, with the rest looked up from reference TRBV18 and TRBJ1-5, is NAGVMQNPRHLVRRRGQEARLRCSPMKGHSHVYWYRQLPEEGLKFMVYLQKENIIDESGMPKERFSAEFPKEGPSILRIQQVVRGDSAAYFCASSPRGGSNQPQHFGDGTRLSIL.

The CDR3 loop reads CASSQVSGGEETQYF. CDR3 sequence (DNA): TGCGCCAGCAGCCAAGTAAGCGGGGGGGAAGAGACCCAGTACTTC. The V gene is TRBV4-1, the J gene TRBJ2-5, with TRBD2 identical over 10 bases. There are 15 residues in the CDR3. The germline gives CDR1 MGHRA, CDR2 YSYEKL. V shed 1 base, J shed 3 bases, and the junction held 2 bases outside the gene matches.

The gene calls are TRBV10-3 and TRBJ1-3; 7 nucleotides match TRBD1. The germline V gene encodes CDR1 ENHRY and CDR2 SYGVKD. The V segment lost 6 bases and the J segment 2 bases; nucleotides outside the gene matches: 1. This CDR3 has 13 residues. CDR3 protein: CAIRGQPGNTIYF. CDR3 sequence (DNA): TGTGCCATCAGGGGACAGCCTGGAAACACCATATATTTT.

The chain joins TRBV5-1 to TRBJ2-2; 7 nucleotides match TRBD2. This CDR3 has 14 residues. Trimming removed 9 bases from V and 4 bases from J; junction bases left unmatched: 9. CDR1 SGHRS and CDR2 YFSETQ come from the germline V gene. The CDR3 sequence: CATSLAATTGELFF. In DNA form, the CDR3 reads TGCGCCACCTCCCTAGCGGCCACCACCGGGGAGCTGTTTTTT.